A single sample is the source of the 29 T cell receptor beta chains below, sequenced in a study of T cell responses to AZD1222 COVID-19 vaccine. Clones were read by immunoSEQ multiplex PCR, and TCRdb kept only the in-frame ones, dropping some. Among about 120,000 clones, roughly 90% were seen once, and the ten largest hold less than 2%. The specimen comprised peripheral blood, sampled on day 0 of AZD1222 vaccination. All receptors derive from an adult in good health.

This clone is a singleton in its sample. This chain joins TRBV6-5 and TRBJ2-3; 7 bases agree with TRBD1. The CDR3 extends over 13 amino acids. The junction had 0 bases not matched to a gene; V was cut back by 6 bases and J by 0 bases. Germline lookup yields CDR1 MNHEY and CDR2 SVGAGI. In DNA form, the CDR3 reads TGTGCCAGCAGGGGACAGAGCACAGATACGCAGTATTTT. This encodes CASRGQSTDTQYF.

This chain links TRBV21-1 with TRBJ1-5; the table's D call TRBD1 went unverified against the DNA. TRBV21-1 is deemed a pseudogene. This CDR3 is built from 16 residues. In nucleotides, the CDR3 is TGTGCCAGCAGCAAAAGACAGAATTATAGCAATCAGCCCCAGCATTTT. Encoded protein: CASSKRQNYSNQPQHF.

This chain connects TRBV7-7 to TRBJ2-2; 9 bases fit TRBD2. Germline CDR1 reads SSHAT; CDR2 reads FNYEAQ (reference sequence). The CDR3 is made up of 16 amino acids. V trimming: 5 bases; J trimming: 10 bases; junction bases outside the gene matches: 14. The CDR3 bases are TGTGCCAGCAGCCCCCGGGCTAGCGGGGCACCGGTGGAGCTGTTTTTT. It translates to CASSPRASGAPVELFF.

The chain uses TRBV7-2 and TRBJ1-5; weak D call: TRBD1 (6 bases). From germline, CDR1 is SGHTA and CDR2 FQGNSA. The CDR3 runs to 15 residues. With 3 bases removed from V and 2 bases from J, the gap between germline ends came to 11 bases. In nucleotides, the CDR3 is TGTGCCAGCAGCTTTTGGTCAGGGGGCAATCAGCCCCAGCATTTT. Translated: CASSFWSGGNQPQHF.

V gene TRBV7-3 combines with J gene TRBJ2-3; D gene unclear. The ends were cut back, 5 bases at V and 8 bases at J, with 14 bases in the middle. The CDR3 contains 13 residues. Germline-derived CDR1 and CDR2 are SGHTA and FQGTGA. The CDR3 DNA reads TGTGCCAGCAGCCCCGGCACTTCTGGTACGCAGTATTTT. Translating gives CASSPGTSGTQYF.

The V gene is TRBV19, the J gene TRBJ1-6, with TRBD1 as a possible D gene (5 bases). The CDR3 runs to 14 residues. Germline CDR1 and CDR2: LNHDA and SQIVND (reference sequence). V lost 5 bases and J lost 7, with 12 bases in between. The CDR3 loop reads CASSAGTMNSPLHF. The CDR3 region has the DNA TGTGCCAGTAGTGCAGGGACTATGAATTCACCCCTCCACTTT. The entire variable domain, with the rest obtained from reference TRBV19 and TRBJ1-6, is as follows: DGGITQSPKYLFRKEGQNVTLSCEQNLNHDAMYWYRQDPGQGLRLIYYSQIVNDFQKGDIAEGYSVSREKKESFPLTVTSAQKNPTAFYLCASSAGTMNSPLHFGNGTRLTVT.

J is TRBJ1-2 and V is TRBV30; D perhaps matches TRBD1 (6 bases). Germline CDR1 reads GTSNPN; CDR2 reads SVGIG (reference sequence). The CDR3 has 14 residues. V dropped 4 bases and J dropped 2 bases, with 14 bases sitting between them. The CDR3 nucleotides read TGTGCCTGGAACCCGGACAGCCGGAACTATGGCTACACCTTC. It specifies CAWNPDSRNYGYTF.

The rearrangement joins TRBV5-5 to TRBJ2-2; 7 positions agree with TRBD2. Germline CDR1 reads SGHKS; CDR2 reads YYEKEE (reference sequence). Trimming at V came to 0 bases and at J to 5 bases, leaving 7 bases not matched to a gene. The CDR3 has 16 residues. CDR3: CASSLVGGSWTGELFF. The DNA of the CDR3 is TGTGCCAGCAGCTTGGTGGGCGGGAGTTGGACCGGGGAGCTGTTTTTT.

This clone has a single count. The chain employs TRBV11-2 and TRBJ2-6, with 8 bases aligning to TRBD1. The CDR3 runs 16 residues. The trim removed 4 bases at V and 1 base at J, leaving 3 bases unmatched. The V gene's germline CDR1 is SGHAT and CDR2 FQNNGV. As DNA, the CDR3 is TGTGCCAGCAGCTCGACAGGGGTTTCTGGGGCCAACGTCCTGACTTTC. Its protein is CASSSTGVSGANVLTF. Drawing the rest from reference TRBV11-2 and TRBJ2-6, the complete variable domain is EAGVAQSPRYKIIEKRQSVAFWCNPISGHATLYWYQQILGQGPKLLIQFQNNGVVDDSQLPKDRFSAERLKGVDSTLKIQPAKLEDSAVYLCASSSTGVSGANVLTFGAGSRLTVL.

The chain combines TRBV9 with TRBJ1-3; the D is unclear. The CDR3 covers 14 residues. CDR1 and CDR2 from the germline V gene are SGDLS and YYNGEE. The V end lost 2 bases, the J end lost 0 bases, and 6 bases lay between the germline ends. DNA for the CDR3: TGTGCCAGCAGCGTTGTGTCCTCTGGAAACACCATATATTTT. This codes for CASSVVSSGNTIYF.

The gene calls are TRBV2 and TRBJ2-7; TRBD1 might be the D (6 bases). The CDR3 runs to 12 residues. Deletions cut 6 bases from V and 3 bases from J, with 9 bases between. Per germline, CDR1 SNHLY and CDR2 FYNNEI. CDR3 loop: CASREDSYEQYF. Written as DNA, the CDR3 is TGTGCCAGCAGAGAGGACAGCTACGAGCAGTACTTC.

A single count supports this clone. V is TRBV6-5 and J is TRBJ2-4; 9 bases align to TRBD2. The CDR3 runs to 13 residues. The germline gives CDR1 MNHEY, CDR2 SVGAGI. Trimming at V came to 6 bases and at J to 9 bases, leaving 6 bases not matched to a gene. The CDR3 protein is CASRREGRGIQYF. The DNA of the CDR3 is TGTGCCAGCAGGCGGGAGGGCCGGGGCATTCAGTACTTC.

The chain is built from TRBV28 and TRBJ2-7, with TRBD1 matching over 10 bases. V shed 5 bases, J shed 0 bases, and the junction held 7 bases outside the gene matches. Germline CDR1 MDHEN, CDR2 SYDVKM. The CDR3 length is 16 residues. The CDR3 is CASSPQGQGSSYEQYF. The CDR3, as DNA: TGTGCCAGCAGTCCCCAGGGACAGGGGAGCTCCTACGAGCAGTACTTC.

The chain recombines TRBV5-1 with TRBJ1-3; D not certain. V was cut by 4 bases and J by 0 bases, with 8 bases left in between. Per the germline V gene, CDR1 is SGHRS and CDR2 is YFSETQ. The CDR3 extends over 14 amino acids. The CDR3 region is CASSQQSSGNTIYF. In nucleotides, the CDR3 is TGCGCCAGCAGCCAACAGAGCTCTGGAAACACCATATATTTT. Drawing the rest from reference TRBV5-1 and TRBJ1-3, the complete variable domain is KAGVTQTPRYLIKTRGQQVTLSCSPISGHRSVSWYQQTPGQGLQFLFEYFSETQRNKGNFPGRFSGRQFSNSRSEMNVSTLELGDSALYLCASSQQSSGNTIYFGEGSWLTVV.

This clone was seen once. The rearrangement links TRBV11-3 to TRBJ2-7; D remains ambiguous. The V gene's germline CDR1 is SGHNT and CDR2 YENEEA. Trimming took 1 base from V and 0 from J, leaving 7 bases between them. This CDR3 has 14 residues. CDR3 amino acids: CASSLGAGSYEQYF. The CDR3 coding sequence is TGTGCCAGCAGCTTAGGGGCAGGCTCCTACGAGCAGTACTTC.

The chain links TRBV5-4 to TRBJ1-4; 7 bases are shared with TRBD1. Germline-derived CDR1 and CDR2 are SGHNT and YYREEE (reference sequence). CDR3 length equals 15 residues. Losses at the gene ends were 4 bases for V and 8 bases for J; bases not matched to a gene: 11. CDR3 loop: CASSPRQGEEEKLFF. The CDR3, as DNA: TGTGCCAGCAGCCCCAGACAGGGAGAGGAGGAAAAACTGTTTTTT.

This clone was seen a handful of times. V and J are TRBV9 and TRBJ2-7; 11 nucleotides match TRBD1. This CDR3 is 15 amino acids long. Germline V gene data show CDR1 as SGDLS and CDR2 as YYNGEE. V shed 5 bases, J shed 3 bases, and the junction held 7 bases outside the gene matches. The CDR3 loop is CASSGQGANDYEQYF. Written as DNA, the CDR3 is TGTGCCAGCAGTGGACAGGGGGCAAACGACTACGAGCAGTACTTC. The full variable domain, with the rest looked up from reference TRBV9 and TRBJ2-7, is DSGVTQTPKHLITATGQRVTLRCSPRSGDLSVYWYQQSLDQGLQFLIQYYNGEERAKGNILERFSAQQFPDLHSELNLSSLELGDSALYFCASSGQGANDYEQYFGPGTRLTVT.

This clone was seen once. The chain joins TRBV27 to TRBJ2-5, with TRBD1 matching over 10 bases. The V gene end was trimmed by 4 bases and the J gene end by 10 bases; junction bases not matched to a gene: 9. This CDR3 is 14 amino acids long. Per the germline V gene, CDR1 is MNHEY and CDR2 is SMNVEV (reference sequence). DNA for the CDR3: TGTGCCAGCAGTTGGGGACAGGGGATGCGGGACCAGTACTTC. It is translated as CASSWGQGMRDQYF.

The chain recombines TRBV28 with TRBJ2-2; D is undetermined. The germline gives CDR1 MDHEN, CDR2 SYDVKM. This CDR3 spans 16 amino acids. The V gene lost 1 base and the J gene lost 0 bases, with 9 bases spanning the gap. The CDR3 here is CASSLSPSPNTGELFF. The CDR3, as DNA: TGTGCCAGCAGTTTATCCCCCAGTCCGAACACCGGGGAGCTGTTTTTT. The full variable domain, in which reference TRBV28 and TRBJ2-2 provide the parts outside the CDR3, is DVKVTQSSRYLVKRTGEKVFLECVQDMDHENMFWYRQDPGLGLRLIYFSYDVKMKEKGDIPEGYSVSREKKERFSLILESASTNQTSMYLCASSLSPSPNTGELFFGEGSRLTVL.

This chain connects TRBV5-1 to TRBJ2-7; 15 bases are a match to TRBD2. V was pared by 3 bases and J by 7 bases, with 5 bases of the junction left unmatched. This CDR3 region has 15 residues. The germline CDR1 and CDR2 sequences are SGHRS and YFSETQ. The DNA of the CDR3 is TGCGCCAGCAGCTGGGGACTAGCGGGAGGTGGTGAGCAGTACTTC. The encoded protein is CASSWGLAGGGEQYF.

This sequence joins TRBV9 and TRBJ2-5; TRBD1 matches at 7 bases. Germline V lookup: CDR1 SGDLS, CDR2 YYNGEE. The junction had 5 bases not matched to a gene; V was cut back by 4 bases and J by 2 bases. CDR3 length: 14 residues. The CDR3 loop reads CASSPGDRQETQYF. In nucleotides, the CDR3 is TGTGCCAGCAGCCCAGGGGACAGACAAGAGACCCAGTACTTC. Complete variable domain (other parts from reference TRBV9 and TRBJ2-5): DSGVTQTPKHLITATGQRVTLRCSPRSGDLSVYWYQQSLDQGLQFLIQYYNGEERAKGNILERFSAQQFPDLHSELNLSSLELGDSALYFCASSPGDRQETQYFGPGTRLLVL.

The chain combines TRBV6-5 with TRBJ2-7; TRBD1 agrees at 8 bases. The CDR3 runs 14 residues. V lost 6 bases and J lost 0; bases outside the gene matches: 4. Germline V gene lookup returns CDR1 MNHEY and CDR2 SVGAGI. The CDR3 DNA reads TGTGCCAGCAGGGACAGGGACTTCTCCTACGAGCAGTACTTC. It specifies CASRDRDFSYEQYF.

The rearrangement links TRBV7-8 to TRBJ1-6, with TRBD1 matching 7 bases. Germline CDR1 SGHVS, CDR2 FQNEAQ. The CDR3 extends over 16 amino acids. With V trimmed by 2 bases and J by 6 bases, 7 bases remained unmatched. CDR3 coding DNA: TGTGCCAGCAGCTTAAACCGGGACAGTGGTAATTCACCCCTCCACTTT. Protein product: CASSLNRDSGNSPLHF.

This clone was counted once. The V gene is TRBV5-1, the J gene TRBJ2-7, with D tentatively TRBD2 (6 bases). Germline V gene data show CDR1 as SGHRS and CDR2 as YFSETQ. The CDR3 is 12 amino acids. V dropped 6 bases and J dropped 5 bases, with 12 bases sitting between them. Here the CDR3 reads CASMGGANEQYF. The CDR3 DNA sequence: TGCGCCAGCATGGGGGGAGCGAACGAGCAGTACTTC.

The chain links TRBV3-1 (or the pseudogene TRBV3-2) to TRBJ2-2; TRBD2 matches 11 bases. This CDR3 spans 16 amino acids. V shed 3 bases, J shed 8 bases, and the junction held 8 bases outside the gene matches. Germline V gene data show CDR1 as LGHDT and CDR2 as YNNKEL (reference sequence). This chain's CDR3 is CASSHWTSGWTGELFF. The CDR3 DNA follows: TGTGCCAGCAGCCACTGGACTAGCGGGTGGACAGGGGAGCTGTTTTTT.

This sequence joins TRBV25-1 and TRBJ1-6; D not certain. This CDR3 comprises 13 residues. Trimming took 2 bases from V and 10 from J, leaving 9 bases between them. Germline V lookup: CDR1 MGHDK, CDR2 SYGVNS. The CDR3 here is CASSENRNSPLHF. As DNA, the CDR3 is TGTGCCAGCAGTGAAAATAGAAACTCACCCCTCCACTTT.

This rearrangement joins TRBV29-1 to TRBJ1-1, with D possibly TRBD1 on 6 matching bases. Germline assignment: CDR1 SQVTM and CDR2 ANQGSEA. This CDR3 is built from 14 residues. V lost 4 bases and J lost 0, with 12 bases in between. This CDR3 reads CSVVRTDMNTEAFF. The DNA of the CDR3 is TGCAGCGTTGTTCGGACAGACATGAACACTGAAGCTTTCTTT.

The V and J genes are TRBV2 and TRBJ2-5; TRBD1 aligns across 8 bases. V was clipped by 6 bases and J by 4 bases; unmatched bases: 4. CDR1 and CDR2 from the germline V gene are SNHLY and FYNNEI. CDR3 length: 13 amino acids. The CDR3 reads CASSFDRGETQYF. The DNA for the CDR3 is TGTGCCAGCAGCTTCGACAGGGGAGAGACCCAGTACTTC.

The chain uses TRBV3-1 (or the pseudogene TRBV3-2) and TRBJ2-7, with 12 bases that match TRBD2. The CDR3 contains 17 residues. Germline trimming cut 5 bases from V and 7 bases from J; bases unmatched to any gene: 15. Per the germline V gene, CDR1 is LGHDT and CDR2 is YNNKEL (reference sequence). This chain's CDR3 is CASSVSILWGTSGEQYF. The CDR3, as DNA: TGTGCCAGCAGCGTCTCCATTCTCTGGGGGACTAGCGGGGAGCAGTACTTC.